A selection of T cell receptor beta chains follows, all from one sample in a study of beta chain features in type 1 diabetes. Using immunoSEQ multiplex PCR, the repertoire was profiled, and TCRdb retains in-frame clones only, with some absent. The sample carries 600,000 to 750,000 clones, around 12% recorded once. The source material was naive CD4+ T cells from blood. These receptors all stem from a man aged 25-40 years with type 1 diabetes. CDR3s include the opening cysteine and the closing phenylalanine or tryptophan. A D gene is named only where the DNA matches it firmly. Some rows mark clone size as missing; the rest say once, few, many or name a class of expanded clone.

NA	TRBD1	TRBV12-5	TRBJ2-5	CASGFSGQGQETQYF	TGTGCTAGTGGTTTCTCCGGACAGGGCCAAGAGACCCAGTACTTC
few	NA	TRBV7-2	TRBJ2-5	CASSLVQSSEGTQYF	TGTGCCAGCAGCTTAGTACAGTCTTCCGAAGGGACCCAGTACTTC
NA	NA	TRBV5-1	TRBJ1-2	CASSPDGGGYTF	TGCGCCAGCAGCCCTGATGGGGGTGGCTACACCTTC
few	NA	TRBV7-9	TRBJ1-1	CASSLLVDTEAFF	TGTGCCAGCAGCTTGCTTGTAGACACTGAAGCTTTCTTT
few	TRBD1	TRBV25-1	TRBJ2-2	CASLQQGSGELFF	TGTGCCAGCCTACAACAGGGGAGCGGGGAGCTGTTTTTT
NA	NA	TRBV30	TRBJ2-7	CACYWRTAYEQYF	TGTGCCTGCTACTGGAGGACTGCCTACGAGCAGTACTTC
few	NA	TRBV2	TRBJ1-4	CASRATGRKLFF	TGTGCCAGCAGGGCCACAGGGAGAAAACTGTTTTTT
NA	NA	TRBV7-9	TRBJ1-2	CASSLRAGRANYGYTF	TGTGCCAGCAGCTTACGGGCAGGACGAGCTAACTATGGCTACACCTTC
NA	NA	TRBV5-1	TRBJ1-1	CASRVNTEAFF	TGCGCCAGCAGGGTGAACACTGAAGCTTTCTTT
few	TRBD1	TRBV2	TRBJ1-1	CASRGTGDTEAFF	TGTGCCAGCAGGGGGACAGGGGACACTGAAGCTTTCTTT
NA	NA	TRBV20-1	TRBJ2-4	CSAPQGDIQYF	TGCAGTGCACCTCAAGGGGATATTCAGTACTTC
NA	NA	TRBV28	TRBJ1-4	CASTLGGRNEKLFF	TGTGCCAGCACCCTCGGGGGGAGAAATGAAAAACTGTTTTTT
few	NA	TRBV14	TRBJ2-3	CASSRGDTQYF	TGTGCCAGCAGCCGGGGGGATACGCAGTATTTT
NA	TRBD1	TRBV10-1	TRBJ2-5	CASSESPGQGGETQYF	TGCGCCAGCAGTGAATCCCCCGGACAGGGGGGTGAGACCCAGTACTTC
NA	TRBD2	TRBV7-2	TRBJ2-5	CASSLSVSAGEETQYF	TGTGCCAGCAGCTTATCGGTATCGGCGGGGGAAGAGACCCAGTACTTC
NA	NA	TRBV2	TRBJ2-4	CASRQQLAKNIQYF	TGTGCCAGCAGGCAGCAACTAGCCAAAAACATTCAGTACTTC
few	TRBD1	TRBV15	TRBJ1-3	CATSSSPTGGYSGNTIYF	TGTGCCACCAGCAGTAGCCCGACAGGGGGATACTCTGGAAACACCATATATTTT
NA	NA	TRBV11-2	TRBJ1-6	CASSLGSSYNSPLHF	TGTGCCAGCAGCTTAGGGAGCTCCTATAATTCACCCCTCCACTTT
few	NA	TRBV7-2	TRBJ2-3	CASSLNWGGGTDTQYF	TGTGCCAGCAGCTTAAACTGGGGCGGTGGCACAGATACGCAGTATTTT
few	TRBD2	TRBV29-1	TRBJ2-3	CSVESLAGNTQYF	TGCAGCGTTGAGTCTCTAGCGGGGAATACGCAGTATTTT
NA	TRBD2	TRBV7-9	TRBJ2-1	CASTPSAAGGLYEQFF	TGTGCCAGCACACCCAGCGCGGCGGGGGGGCTGTATGAGCAGTTCTTC
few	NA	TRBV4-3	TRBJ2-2	CASSQYPTGELFF	TGCGCCAGCAGCCAATACCCCACCGGGGAGCTGTTTTTT
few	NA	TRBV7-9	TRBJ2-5	CASSLGGTQYF	TGTGCCAGCAGCTTAGGCGGGACCCAGTACTTC
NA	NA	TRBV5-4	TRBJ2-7	CASSLEQGSYEQYF	TGTGCCAGCAGCTTAGAACAGGGTTCCTACGAGCAGTACTTC
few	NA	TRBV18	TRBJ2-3	CASSPDPDTQYF	TGTGCCAGCTCACCGGATCCAGATACGCAGTATTTT
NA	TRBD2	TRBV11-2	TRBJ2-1	CASSWDYPNEQFF	TGTGCCAGCAGCTGGGACTACCCAAATGAGCAGTTCTTC
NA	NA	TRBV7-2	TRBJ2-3	CASSPTLTGTLLTDTQYF	TGTGCCAGCAGCCCCACGCTCACCGGGACCCTTCTCACAGATACGCAGTATTTT
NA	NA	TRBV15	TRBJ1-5	CATSSSLQGDGQPQHF	TGTGCCACCAGCTCATCCCTACAGGGAGACGGTCAGCCCCAGCATTTT
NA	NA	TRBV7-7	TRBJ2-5	CASSLAATRQETQYF	TGTGCTAGCAGCTTAGCGGCCACCCGACAAGAGACCCAGTACTTC
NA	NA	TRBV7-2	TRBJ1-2	CASSLVGLLGGGGYTF	TGTGCCAGCAGCTTAGTGGGGTTATTGGGCGGCGGAGGCTACACCTTC
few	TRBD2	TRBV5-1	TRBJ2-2	CASSRTSGSTGELFF	TGCGCCAGCAGCAGGACTAGCGGATCCACCGGGGAGCTGTTTTTT
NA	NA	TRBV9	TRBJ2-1	CASSGREKLERGSTQFF	TGTGCCAGCAGCGGACGGGAGAAATTGGAGAGGGGCTCCACGCAGTTCTTC
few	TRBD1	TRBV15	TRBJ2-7	CATSGGQLYEQYF	TGTGCCACCAGCGGGGGACAGTTATACGAGCAGTACTTC
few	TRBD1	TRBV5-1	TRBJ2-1	CASSSTGAAYNEQFF	TGCGCCAGCAGCTCAACAGGGGCCGCCTACAATGAGCAGTTCTTC
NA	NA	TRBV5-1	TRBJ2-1	CASSLGLFNEQFF	TGCGCCAGCAGCTTGGGGCTCTTCAATGAGCAGTTCTTC
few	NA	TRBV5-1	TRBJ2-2	CASSLPGGNTGELFF	TGCGCCAGCAGCTTGCCCGGGGGGAACACCGGGGAGCTGTTTTTT
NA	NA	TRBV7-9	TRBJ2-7	CASSSGTYEQYF	TGTGCCAGCAGCTCCGGGACATACGAGCAGTACTTC
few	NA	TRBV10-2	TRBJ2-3	CASTQAGDTQYF	TGCGCCAGCACCCAGGCAGGAGATACGCAGTATTTT
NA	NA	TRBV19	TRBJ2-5	CASSIAGTETQYF	TGTGCCAGTAGTATAGCGGGGACCGAGACCCAGTACTTC
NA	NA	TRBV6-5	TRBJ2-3	CASGSTGTQYF	TGTGCCAGCGGCTCTACGGGTACGCAGTATTTT
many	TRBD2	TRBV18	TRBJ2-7	CASSPGRENEQYF	TGTGCCAGCTCACCGGGGCGGGAGAACGAGCAGTACTTC
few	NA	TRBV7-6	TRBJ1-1	CASSSTAMNTEAFF	TGTGCCAGCAGCTCGACGGCTATGAACACTGAAGCTTTCTTT
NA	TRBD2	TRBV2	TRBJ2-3	CASSERGVTDTQYF	TGTGCCAGCAGTGAGCGGGGGGTCACAGATACGCAGTATTTT
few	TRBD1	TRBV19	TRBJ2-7	CASRIGTGSYEQYF	TGTGCCAGTAGGATCGGGACAGGGTCCTACGAGCAGTACTTC
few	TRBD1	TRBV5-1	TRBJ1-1	CASSQSTDRETEAFF	TGCGCCAGCAGCCAATCAACCGACAGGGAGACTGAAGCTTTCTTT
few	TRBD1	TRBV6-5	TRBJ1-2	CASSYHSDRDGYGYTF	TGTGCCAGCAGTTACCACAGCGACAGGGATGGCTATGGCTACACCTTC
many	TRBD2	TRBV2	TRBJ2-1	CASRNGGLYNEQFF	TGTGCCAGCAGAAACGGGGGGTTGTACAATGAGCAGTTCTTC
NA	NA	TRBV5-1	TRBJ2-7	CASSLAGGRSYEQYF	TGCGCCAGCAGCTTGGCTGGGGGGCGATCCTACGAGCAGTACTTC
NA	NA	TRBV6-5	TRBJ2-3	CASSYTPQGSTDTQYF	TGTGCCAGCAGTTACACCCCACAGGGAAGCACAGATACGCAGTATTTT
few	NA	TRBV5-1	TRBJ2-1	CASSLAQLTYNEQFF	TGCGCCAGCAGCTTGGCTCAGCTCACCTACAATGAGCAGTTCTTC
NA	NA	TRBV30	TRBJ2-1	CATTIYNEQFF	TGTGCCACTACAATATACAATGAGCAGTTCTTC
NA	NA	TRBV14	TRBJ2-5	CASSQGGGATQYF	TGTGCCAGCAGCCAAGGGGGAGGTGCGACCCAGTACTTC
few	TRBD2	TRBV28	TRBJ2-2	CASSWDSGADRGALF	TGTGCCAGCAGTTGGGATAGCGGGGCCGACCGGGGAGCCCTTTTT
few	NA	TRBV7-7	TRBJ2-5	CASSLASVETQYF	TGTGCTAGCAGCTTAGCGTCAGTGGAGACCCAGTACTTC
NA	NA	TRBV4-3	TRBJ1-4	CASSRLLEGEKLFF	TGCGCCAGCAGCCGCTTACTGGAGGGTGAAAAACTGTTTTTT
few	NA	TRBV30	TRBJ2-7	CAWEFRGEQYF	TGTGCCTGGGAATTTCGAGGGGAGCAGTACTTC
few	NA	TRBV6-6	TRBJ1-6	CASSYGPQTLHF	TGTGCCAGCAGTTACGGGCCACAGACCCTCCACTTT